This T cell receptor (beta chain) was documented in a study of early stage breast cancer tumors. On the study more broadly: Most invasive tumors, about 80% of the 16, were ER+/PR+/HER2-. Samples were sequenced at about 9.9-fold average coverage.

Produced via immunoSEQ multiplex PCR; TCRdb's table is partial and in-frame only. The repertoire holds fewer than 75,000 clones, roughly 80% seen once, with roughly 3.5% in the top ten. Findings of the study overall: Bulk DNA sequencing of unsorted cells missed chain pairing and markers.

Notes on this clone: No antigen is known for it.

V lost 9 bases, J lost 2 bases, and 7 bases stayed unmatched. Germline CDR1 is LNHDA and CDR2 is SQIVND (reference sequence). This CDR3 has 15 residues. V usage is TRBV19 and J usage is TRBJ2-6, with 7 positions matching TRBD2. This TCR derives from a person aged 25 to 45 with breast cancer. Material: blood. CDR3 sequence (DNA): TGTGCCAGCACCGCGGGGGAAGCTGGGGCCAACGTCCTGACTTTC. It encodes CASTAGEAGANVLTF.